Below, 13 T cell receptor beta chains from the same sample are listed, as sequenced in a study of early T cells in non-severe SARS-CoV-2 infection. TCRdb processed the 5' RACE reads anew with MiXCR; each CDR3 protein has one entry. This table has 25,000 to 30,000 distinct CDR3 sequences, approximately 4.8% appearing once. Sequencing was done on a sample of whole blood. All receptors derive from an adult who was a healthcare worker with PCR-confirmed SARS-CoV-2 infection or an uninfected control (not recorded which).

This clonotype was observed many times. The genes are TRBV4-2 and TRBJ1-5; D gene unclear. Trimming cost V 0 bases and J 2 bases, with 11 bases left between them. Per germline, CDR1 LGHNA and CDR2 YNFKEQ. The CDR3 spans 16 residues. The CDR3 is CASSQDSGIGNQPQHF. The CDR3 region has the DNA TGTGCCAGCAGCCAAGATTCGGGGATAGGCAATCAGCCCCAGCATTTT.

This clonotype was counted only a few times. The V gene is TRBV7-2, the J gene TRBJ2-1; D is unresolved. Per germline, CDR1 SGHTA and CDR2 FQGNSA. This CDR3 is built from 12 residues. V shed 2 bases and J shed 6 bases, with 5 bases lying between them. This CDR3 reads CASSLRGNEQFF. The CDR3 DNA reads TGTGCCAGCAGCTTACGAGGCAATGAGCAGTTCTTC. The whole variable domain, remainder taken from reference TRBV7-2 and TRBJ2-1, is GAGVSQSPSNKVTEKGKDVELRCDPISGHTALYWYRQSLGQGLEFLIYFQGNSAPDKSGLPSDRFSAERTGGSVSTLTIQRTQQEDSAVYLCASSLRGNEQFFGPGTRLTVL.

This clonotype was observed at least ten times. V usage is TRBV27 and J usage is TRBJ2-4; 8 positions agree with TRBD1. Germline V gene lookup returns CDR1 MNHEY and CDR2 SMNVEV (reference sequence). Trimming removed 5 bases from V and 1 base from J; junction bases left unmatched: 4. The CDR3 runs to 15 residues. In DNA form, the CDR3 reads TGTGCCAGCAGTCCAGGGGGCAAGGCCAAAAACATTCAGTACTTC. It translates to CASSPGGKAKNIQYF.

This clonotype showed up just a few times. The genes are TRBV29-1 and TRBJ2-3; 7 bases are a match to TRBD2. CDR3 length: 13 amino acids. Germline CDR1 and CDR2: SQVTM and ANQGSEA. With V trimmed by 5 bases and J by 3 bases, 5 bases remained unmatched. The CDR3 bases are TGCAGCGTTTTAGCGGGCCCGACAGATACGCAGTATTTT. This codes for CSVLAGPTDTQYF.

The genes are TRBV6-2 or TRBV6-3 and TRBJ2-7; TRBD2 agrees at 10 bases. Germline V gene sequence: CDR1 MNHEY, CDR2 SVGEGT. CDR3 size: 17 residues. V lost 0 bases to trimming and J lost 2 bases; unmatched junction nucleotides: 7. For the CDR3, the DNA is TGTGCCAGCAGTTACTCGGCTAGCGGGAGACCCACCTACGAGCAGTACTTC. It encodes CASSYSASGRPTYEQYF.

This clonotype was counted at least ten times. This sequence joins TRBV10-2 and TRBJ2-2, with 7 bases aligning to TRBD2. Trimming removed 7 bases from V and 7 bases from J; junction bases left unmatched: 3. The CDR3 covers 12 residues. Germline CDR1 and CDR2: WSHSY and SAAADI. The CDR3 DNA is TGCGCCAGCACCGGGGGGAGCGGGGAGCTGTTTTTT. Encoded protein: CASTGGSGELFF.

In this sample, this clonotype turned up a few times. The chain couples TRBV27 to TRBJ1-1, with 8 bases aligning to TRBD1. Germline loops: CDR1 MNHEY, CDR2 SMNVEV (reference sequence). The CDR3 contains 14 residues. J was trimmed by 3 bases and V by 6 bases; bases with no gene match: 6. In DNA form, the CDR3 reads TGTGCCAGCAGGACAGGGGAAGTGGACACTGAAGCTTTCTTT. Translated: CASRTGEVDTEAFF.

This clonotype was picked up many times. The chain joins TRBV5-1 to TRBJ2-1; D perhaps matches TRBD2 (5 bases). Trimming removed 0 bases from V and 0 bases from J, with 10 bases in between. The CDR3 length is 16 residues. Germline V gene sequence: CDR1 SGHRS, CDR2 YFSETQ. CDR3 protein: CASSLGGSNSYNEQFF. The CDR3, as DNA: TGCGCCAGCAGCTTGGGAGGGTCCAACTCCTACAATGAGCAGTTCTTC.

This clonotype was picked up many times. The CDR3 region is CASSSRLASSTGELFF. The CDR3 DNA reads TGTGCCAGCAGCTCCAGACTAGCGAGTTCAACCGGGGAGCTGTTTTTT. The chain has TRBV7-2 and TRBJ2-2; 8 nucleotides agree with TRBD2. V lost 4 bases, J lost 5 bases, and 9 bases stayed unmatched. This CDR3 region has 16 residues. Germline values: CDR1 SGHTA, CDR2 FQGNSA.

This clonotype has only a few counts. The J gene is TRBJ2-3, the V gene TRBV6-5; TRBD1 agrees at 8 bases. The CDR3 runs to 17 residues. The ends lost 5 bases at V and 1 base at J; junction bases unmatched: 11. The germline V gene encodes CDR1 MNHEY and CDR2 SVGAGI. DNA for the CDR3: TGTGCCAGCAGTCAGGGGGCCGGCATGATCGGCACAGATACGCAGTATTTT. This translates into CASSQGAGMIGTDTQYF.

This clonotype was observed many times. This sequence joins TRBV7-8 and TRBJ2-3; perhaps D is TRBD1 or TRBD2 (6 bases each). The CDR3 loop spans 16 amino acids. V was pared by 7 bases and J by 0 bases, with 17 bases between. Germline CDR1 SGHVS, CDR2 FQNEAQ. The CDR3 nucleotides are TGTGCCAGCAACCTATGGGGGGCGGGGAGCACAGATACGCAGTATTTT. Translated: CASNLWGAGSTDTQYF.

This clonotype has a count of ten or more. The V gene is TRBV7-6, the J gene TRBJ1-3; D might be TRBD1 (6 bases). Germline V gene data show CDR1 as SGHVS and CDR2 as FNYEAQ. V lost 3 bases and J lost 2, with 8 bases in between. The CDR3 sequence is 14 residues long. The CDR3 is CASSFGTTGNTIYF. The CDR3 DNA reads as TGTGCCAGCAGCTTTGGGACAACTGGAAACACCATATATTTT.

The rearrangement uses TRBV30 and TRBJ2-5; D gene uncertain. Trimming stripped 5 bases from V and 2 bases from J, with 12 bases between. The germline CDR1 and CDR2 sequences are GTSNPN and SVGIG (reference sequence). CDR3 length: 13 residues. For the CDR3, the DNA is TGTGCCTGGGGGCAGCCTATACAAGAGACCCAGTACTTC. Translation gives CAWGQPIQETQYF. Based on the CDR3 plus reference TRBV30 and TRBJ2-5, the full variable domain is SQTIHQWPATLVQPVGSPLSLECTVEGTSNPNLYWYRQAAGRGLQLLFYSVGIGQISSEVPQNLSASRPQDRQFILSSKKLLLSDSGFYLCAWGQPIQETQYFGPGTRLLVL.